This T cell receptor (beta chain) comes out of a study of cytomegalovirus exposure and HLA in healthy donors. General study results and limits: The study found most TCR sequences rare, yet found some public TCRs in many donors. Sequencing probably produced one cluster of sequence variants that were highly shared. Presence/absence analyses rested on an assumption that sequencing depth was roughly uniform across donors.

The PCR contained 60 Vbeta and 13 Jbeta primers. Clones were read by immunoSEQ multiplex PCR, and TCRdb kept only the in-frame ones, dropping some. Of 150,000 to 200,000 clones listed, under 85% are singletons. A remark on this clone: Antigen unknown.

Germline CDR1 is SGHTA and CDR2 is FQGTGA. The CDR3 has 14 residues. V was trimmed by 3 bases and J by 6 bases, leaving 12 bases between them. The V and J genes are TRBV7-3 and TRBJ2-1; a possible D gene is TRBD2 (6 bases). This TCR was recovered from a man younger than 30 in good health and CMV-seronegative. The sample comprised PBMCs. The CDR3 DNA sequence: TGTGCCAGCAGCTTTACTAGCACAGTCAATGAGCAGTTCTTC. This translates into CASSFTSTVNEQFF.